A single sample gave rise to the 26 T cell receptor beta chains below, sequenced in a study of T cell responses to AZD1222 COVID-19 vaccine. Sequencing used immunoSEQ multiplex PCR; TCRdb keeps in-frame clones, though not all of them. The data contain about 200,000 clones, about 92% of them singletons. The sample here was peripheral blood, taken 28 days after the second dose of the MenACWY control vaccine. Receptors originate from an adult who received the MenACWY meningococcal vaccine as a control.

The genes are TRBV19 and TRBJ2-7; 9 bases map to TRBD1. Germline lookup yields CDR1 LNHDA and CDR2 SQIVND (reference sequence). After removal of 4 bases from V and 2 bases from J, the junction contained 12 bases not matched to a gene. The CDR3 contains 17 residues. CDR3 nucleotides: TGTGCCAGTAGTACCTCTGCCGGGACAGGGTTACCCTACGAGCAGTACTTC. It yields the protein CASSTSAGTGLPYEQYF.

In DNA form, the CDR3 reads TGTGCCACCAGTGATTTAGGTTGGGGGGCAGGGGAGAATGAAAAACTGTTTTTT. As protein: CATSDLGWGAGENEKLFF. V gene TRBV24-1 combines with J gene TRBJ1-4, with D possibly TRBD1 on 6 matching bases. The V and J ends lost 1 base and 5 bases respectively, with 19 bases between them. Germline lookup yields CDR1 KGHDR and CDR2 SFDVKD. The CDR3 runs 18 residues.

The V call is TRBV7-2, the J call TRBJ1-5; 8 nucleotides align to TRBD1. The CDR3 runs to 15 residues. The V gene end was trimmed by 2 bases and the J gene end by 6 bases; junction bases not matched to a gene: 6. Germline lookup yields CDR1 SGHTA and CDR2 FQGNSA. CDR3 loop: CASSLWTGSSQPQHF. CDR3 coding DNA: TGTGCCAGCAGCTTATGGACAGGGTCTAGTCAGCCCCAGCATTTT. Using reference TRBV7-2 and TRBJ1-5 for the parts outside the CDR3, the full variable domain is GAGVSQSPSNKVTEKGKDVELRCDPISGHTALYWYRQSLGQGLEFLIYFQGNSAPDKSGLPSDRFSAERTGGSVSTLTIQRTQQEDSAVYLCASSLWTGSSQPQHFGDGTRLSIL.

CDR3 region: CSVEVSVVGGGYTF. The CDR3 nucleotides read TGCAGCGTTGAAGTGTCGGTCGTGGGTGGTGGCTACACCTTC. The chain links TRBV29-1 to TRBJ1-2; D unresolved. V lost 1 base and J 7 bases, leaving 16 bases between the germline ends. CDR1 SQVTM and CDR2 ANQGSEA come from the germline V gene. The CDR3 is 14 amino acids.

The genes are TRBV6-6 and TRBJ1-1; D possibly corresponds to TRBD1 (6 bases). Between the trimmed V and J ends, which lost 7 bases and 3 bases, there was a span of 12 bases. CDR3 length: 13 amino acids. CDR1 MNHNY and CDR2 SVGAGI come from the germline V gene (reference sequence). The chain's CDR3 is CASTYGQHTEAFF. Written as DNA, the CDR3 is TGTGCCAGCACTTATGGACAGCACACTGAAGCTTTCTTT.

The V gene is TRBV6-2 or TRBV6-3, the J gene TRBJ2-3; D may be TRBD2 (7 bases). V lost 2 bases and J 3 bases, leaving 15 bases between the germline ends. This CDR3 region has 16 residues. Looked up from germline, CDR1 is MNHEY and CDR2 is SVGEGT. The CDR3 bases are TGTGCCAGCAGTTACCTGTTCGGGGGGACAACAGATACGCAGTATTTT. Translating it yields CASSYLFGGTTDTQYF.

This clone was counted between two and nine times. The genes are TRBV6-5 and TRBJ2-2; 9 bases are shared with TRBD1. Trimming cost V 6 bases and J 13 bases; bases outside gene matches: 9. The CDR3 is 13 amino acids. Looked up from germline, CDR1 is MNHEY and CDR2 is SVGAGI. CDR3 protein: CASRVQGARALFF. Written as DNA, the CDR3 is TGTGCCAGCAGGGTACAGGGGGCGCGCGCGCTGTTTTTT.

The CDR3 protein is CASSESRQSGYTF. The CDR3 DNA reads as TGTGCCAGCAGTGAGTCGCGACAGTCTGGCTACACCTTC. The chain recombines TRBV6-1 with TRBJ1-2; D possibly corresponds to TRBD1 (5 bases). This CDR3 has 13 residues. The V gene's germline CDR1 is MNHNS and CDR2 SASEGT. V shed 3 bases and J shed 7 bases, with 12 bases lying between them.

This sequence joins TRBV15 and TRBJ1-5; D may be TRBD1 (6 bases). The V gene's germline CDR1 is LNHNV and CDR2 YYDKDF (reference sequence). V shed 0 bases and J shed 5 bases, with 11 bases lying between them. The CDR3 length is 15 residues. CDR3 in amino acids: CATSRDGGAHQPQHF. CDR3 in DNA: TGTGCCACCAGCAGAGATGGGGGGGCTCATCAGCCCCAGCATTTT.

The J gene is TRBJ2-7, the V gene TRBV7-2; D is undetermined. Germline V gene data show CDR1 as SGHTA and CDR2 as FQGNSA. This CDR3 is 11 amino acids long. Trimming removed 5 bases from V and 2 bases from J, with 4 bases in between. The CDR3 DNA reads TGTGCCAGCAGCCTTACCTACGAGCAGTACTTC. It yields the protein CASSLTYEQYF.

The chain joins TRBV30 to TRBJ1-2; D may be TRBD1 (5 bases). V was trimmed by 3 bases and J by 2 bases, leaving 10 bases between them. The CDR3 loop spans 13 amino acids. Germline CDR1 GTSNPN, CDR2 SVGIG (reference sequence). The CDR3, as DNA: TGTGCCTGGAGCCGAGACAGCAACTATGGCTACACCTTC. This sequence encodes CAWSRDSNYGYTF. Based on the CDR3 plus reference TRBV30 and TRBJ1-2, the full variable domain is SQTIHQWPATLVQPVGSPLSLECTVEGTSNPNLYWYRQAAGRGLQLLFYSVGIGQISSEVPQNLSASRPQDRQFILSSKKLLLSDSGFYLCAWSRDSNYGYTFGSGTRLTVV.

The chain couples TRBV10-3 to TRBJ1-2; D not resolved. Trimming left V 11 bases short and J 3 bases short, with 16 bases between. The germline V gene has CDR1 ENHRY and CDR2 SYGVKD. This CDR3 has 13 amino acids. In DNA form, the CDR3 reads TGTGCCTCTCGGGTCGCTGACGACTATGGCTACACCTTC. Translation gives CASRVADDYGYTF.

The rearrangement links TRBV7-7 to TRBJ2-2; D is ambiguous. The V gene's germline CDR1 is SSHAT and CDR2 FNYEAQ (reference sequence). V lost 5 bases and J lost 1, with 8 bases in between. This CDR3 spans 14 amino acids. CDR3 amino acids: CASSPDLNTGELFF. DNA of the CDR3: TGTGCCAGCAGCCCAGACCTGAACACCGGGGAGCTGTTTTTT.

The DNA of the CDR3 is TGTGCCATCAGTGCCAGGGTCCCTGGAAACACCATATATTTT. As protein: CAISARVPGNTIYF. The chain joins TRBV10-3 to TRBJ1-3; tentative D call: TRBD1 (5 bases). This CDR3 contains 14 residues. V was cut by 4 bases and J by 2 bases, with 9 bases left in between. Germline CDR1 and CDR2: ENHRY and SYGVKD.

The chain combines TRBV3-1 (or the pseudogene TRBV3-2) with TRBJ2-6, with D uncertain. CDR3 size: 15 residues. V lost 6 bases, J lost 0 bases, and 9 bases lay in between. Germline V gene data show CDR1 as LGHDT and CDR2 as YNNKEL (reference sequence). CDR3 nucleotides: TGTGCCAGCAGAAGAGCGAGCTCTGGGGCCAACGTCCTGACTTTC. It specifies CASRRASSGANVLTF.

The gene calls are TRBV3-1 (or the pseudogene TRBV3-2) and TRBJ2-3; D may be TRBD2 (6 bases). The CDR3 is made up of 14 amino acids. The germline V and J ends were trimmed by 0 bases and 8 bases, with 12 bases remaining between them. Looked up from germline, CDR1 is LGHDT and CDR2 is YNNKEL (reference sequence). DNA for the CDR3: TGTGCCAGCAGCCAAGATTGGAGGGGCCGTACGCAGTATTTT. Amino acids: CASSQDWRGRTQYF.

This clone was picked up one time. The chain has TRBV6-2 or TRBV6-3 and TRBJ2-3; possibly TRBD2 for D (6 bases). The ends were cut back, 5 bases at V and 2 bases at J, with 17 bases in the middle. Germline V CDR1 and CDR2: MNHEY, SVGEGT. CDR3 size: 16 residues. CDR3 nucleotides: TGTGCCAGCAGTGCCTTGAGCGGGTCTAACACAGATACGCAGTATTTT. This encodes CASSALSGSNTDTQYF.

The chain uses TRBV2 and TRBJ2-7, with TRBD1 identical over 7 bases. The CDR3 consists of 15 residues. The germline V gene encodes CDR1 SNHLY and CDR2 FYNNEI. V was clipped by 2 bases and J by 2 bases; unmatched bases: 6. The CDR3 loop is CASSERTGRAYEQYF. The CDR3 DNA sequence: TGTGCCAGCAGTGAACGGACAGGCCGAGCCTACGAGCAGTACTTC.

The CDR3, as DNA: TGTGCCACCTCCGGGACAGGAGATGAAAAACTGTTTTTT. Translated, it gives CATSGTGDEKLFF. The chain links TRBV10-3 to TRBJ1-4, with 8 bases that match TRBD1. There are 13 residues in the CDR3. The junction had 7 bases not matched to a gene; V was cut back by 10 bases and J by 6 bases. Germline V lookup: CDR1 ENHRY, CDR2 SYGVKD.

This chain connects TRBV1 to TRBJ1-2. TRBV1 is termed a pseudogene. This CDR3 comprises 10 residues. This chain's CDR3 is CTSSLHGYTF. DNA for the CDR3: TGCACCAGCAGCCTTCATGGCTACACCTTC.

Remarks on this clone: A junction boundary mismatches the germline segment, possibly from a read error. The chain has TRBV7-7 and TRBJ2-1, with 10 bases identical to TRBD1. Germline values: CDR1 SSHAT, CDR2 FNYEAQ (reference sequence). This CDR3 comprises 15 residues. CDR3 bases: TGTGCTAGCAGCTCGGGACAGGGGAGCTACAATGAGCAGTTCTTC. Protein: CASSSGQGSYNEQFF.

This rearrangement joins TRBV6-5 to TRBJ2-7, with D perhaps matching TRBD1 or TRBD2 (5 bases each). CDR1 is MNHEY and CDR2 is SVGAGI in the germline V gene. The CDR3 loop spans 13 amino acids. The germline V and J ends were trimmed by 4 bases and 4 bases, with 11 bases remaining between them. CDR3 amino acids: CASSSGPQYEQYF. The CDR3 DNA reads TGTGCCAGCAGTTCGGGACCCCAATACGAGCAGTACTTC.

V gene TRBV11-2 combines with J gene TRBJ2-3, with unresolved D. Trimming took 3 bases from V and 0 from J, leaving 7 bases between them. From germline, CDR1 is SGHAT and CDR2 FQNNGV. This CDR3 spans 14 amino acids. In DNA form, the CDR3 reads TGTGCCAGCAGCTTTGGATTGAGCACAGATACGCAGTATTTT. Its protein is CASSFGLSTDTQYF.

The chain has TRBV5-4 and TRBJ1-2, with no clear D. CDR1 and CDR2 from the germline V gene are SGHNT and YYREEE (reference sequence). V was pared by 4 bases and J by 8 bases, with 15 bases between. The CDR3 is 13 amino acids. CDR3 loop: CASSRTSSWGYTF. The CDR3 DNA is TGTGCCAGCAGCCGAACGTCTTCGTGGGGCTACACCTTC.

This clone was seen just once. The rearrangement joins TRBV19 to TRBJ1-6, with D unclear. The CDR3 covers 12 residues. Germline loops: CDR1 LNHDA, CDR2 SQIVND (reference sequence). Trimming cost V 3 bases and J 9 bases, with 6 bases left between them. The CDR3 loop reads CASSIRGSPLHF. The CDR3 bases are TGTGCCAGTAGTATTCGGGGTTCACCCCTCCACTTT.

The rearrangement links TRBV24-1 to TRBJ2-2; maybe TRBD2 (5 bases). Germline CDR1 reads KGHDR; CDR2 reads SFDVKD. V lost 7 bases to trimming and J lost 3 bases, with 17 bases between them. This CDR3 is built from 16 residues. As DNA, the CDR3 is TGTGCCACCAGCCGAGCGGAAACAGTATACACCGGGGAGCTGTTTTTT. Translated: CATSRAETVYTGELFF.